One and the same sample provided the 4 T cell receptor beta chains below, sequenced in a study of T cell responses to AZD1222 COVID-19 vaccine. The protocol was immunoSEQ multiplex PCR, while the TCRdb copy is restricted to in-frame clones and leaves out a portion. The data show some 140,000 clones, more than 85% seen once. The sequencing here drew on peripheral blood, taken on day 0 of AZD1222 vaccination. These receptors came from an adult in good health.

The chain couples TRBV19 to TRBJ2-2, with TRBD2 matching 9 bases. The V gene end was trimmed by 5 bases and the J gene end by 5 bases; junction bases not matched to a gene: 6. Looked up from germline, CDR1 is LNHDA and CDR2 is SQIVND (reference sequence). This CDR3 is 15 amino acids long. The CDR3 sequence is CASSERLAGTGELFF. CDR3 bases: TGTGCCAGTAGTGAACGCCTAGCGGGGACCGGGGAGCTGTTTTTT.

J is TRBJ1-2 and V is TRBV5-1, with D tentatively TRBD1 (6 bases). CDR1 is SGHRS, CDR2 YFSETQ, per germline. Trimming shortened V by 2 bases and J by 4 bases, and 9 bases separated the two germline ends. The CDR3 is made up of 13 amino acids. The CDR3 is CASSFGQSYGYTF. The CDR3 DNA reads TGCGCCAGCAGCTTTGGACAGAGCTATGGCTACACCTTC.

V gene TRBV11-3 combines with J gene TRBJ2-3; D is uncertain. Trimming left V 5 bases short and J 8 bases short, with 14 bases between. CDR1 SGHNT and CDR2 YENEEA come from the germline V gene. This CDR3 region has 13 residues. This CDR3 is CASSAPDEGTQYF. DNA of the CDR3: TGTGCCAGCAGCGCGCCAGATGAAGGTACGCAGTATTTT.

The J gene is TRBJ2-3, the V gene TRBV19, with no clear D. The CDR3 totals 13 residues. V was pared by 10 bases and J by 2 bases, with 13 bases between. Per germline, CDR1 LNHDA and CDR2 SQIVND (reference sequence). The CDR3 protein is CATLPSDTDTQYF. CDR3 DNA sequence: TGTGCCACCTTACCTTCGGACACAGATACGCAGTATTTT.